The rows below give T cell receptor beta chains drawn from one sample of a study of radiation and T cells in renal cell carcinoma. Here immunoSEQ multiplex PCR was the method, and the copy in TCRdb shows in-frame clones only, minus some. The data show around 80,000 clones, roughly 82% seen once. The material sequenced was blood, taken from a patient whose treatment included radiotherapy and nephrectomy. These receptors were taken from a man aged 55 to 70 with renal cell carcinoma. CDR3s include the opening cysteine and the closing phenylalanine or tryptophan. The D gene is left open where the match is weak. Size values are once, few and many counts, or a class for expanded clones, and some rows have none.

>-|TRBV5-1|TRBJ2-3|-
TGCGCCAGTTACCAGGGGCTGGGGGATACGCAGTATTTT
CASYQGLGDTQYF
>TRBD1|TRBV7-7|TRBJ2-2|once
TGTGCCAGCAGCCGGGACAGGCTAGACGGGGAGCTGTTTTTT
CASSRDRLDGELFF
>TRBD2|TRBV28|TRBJ2-7|-
TGTGCCAGCAGCACTAGCGGGAGAGAAAAATACTTC
CASSTSGREKYF
>-|TRBV7-8|TRBJ1-1|-
TGTGCCAGCAGCTTAGCGCTTTTGAGCACTGAAGCTTTCTTT
CASSLALLSTEAFF
>-|TRBV29-1|TRBJ2-3|few
TGCAGCGTTTCTAGGACCCCGAGCACAGATACGCAGTATTTT
CSVSRTPSTDTQYF
>TRBD1|TRBV19|TRBJ1-5|-
TGTGCCAGTAGTATAAACAGGGGCGTGGAGTATAGCAATCAGCCCCAGCATTTT
CASSINRGVEYSNQPQHF
>TRBD2|TRBV18|TRBJ2-2|-
TGTGCCAGCTCCCCCGGACTAGCGGGAGCCACCGGGGAGCTGTTTTTT
CASSPGLAGATGELFF
>TRBD2|TRBV7-3|TRBJ2-2|-
TGTGCCAGCAGCCACCTAGCGGGATCAAACACCGGGGAGCTGTTTTTT
CASSHLAGSNTGELFF
>-|TRBV5-1|TRBJ2-3|-
TGCGCCAGCAGCTTGGACGGCCAGTCTAGCACAGATACGCAGTATTTT
CASSLDGQSSTDTQYF
>-|TRBV15|TRBJ2-5|-
TGTGCCACCAGCAGAGCGACGTGGGGGGCCCAAGAGACCCAGTACTTC
CATSRATWGAQETQYF
>-|TRBV15|TRBJ1-3|-
TGTGCCACCAGCAGAGTTGGAGGTCCGACCTCTGGAAACACCATATATTTT
CATSRVGGPTSGNTIYF
>TRBD1|TRBV6-5|TRBJ2-3|-
TGTGCCAGCAGGGATCGGACAGGGGCCATGGGTACGCAGTATTTT
CASRDRTGAMGTQYF
>TRBD1|TRBV27|TRBJ1-5|-
TGTGCCAGCAGTTTATTAGCGGGACAGGGGGCGGGTACCCAGCCCCAGCATTTT
CASSLLAGQGAGTQPQHF
>-|TRBV5-6|TRBJ1-1|-
TGTGCCAGCAGCTATGAGGAGGGCGGGGCTGAAGCTTTCTTT
CASSYEEGGAEAFF
>TRBD2|TRBV6-6|TRBJ2-2|-
TGTGCCAGCAGTAGTTGGGTAGCGGGAAGATCCGGGGAGCTGTTTTTT
CASSSWVAGRSGELFF
>TRBD1|TRBV9|TRBJ2-7|-
TGTGCCAGCAGCTCCGACAGGGGGGGCCCAACCTACGAGCAGTACTTC
CASSSDRGGPTYEQYF
>-|TRBV7-9|TRBJ2-3|-
TGTGCCAGCAGCCCCGGGGGCGGGACTCCCGATACGCAGTATTTT
CASSPGGGTPDTQYF
>TRBD1|TRBV10-3|TRBJ1-4|-
TGTGCCATCAGAGAAGACAGGGGTGAAAAACTGTTTTTT
CAIREDRGEKLFF
>TRBD2|TRBV27|TRBJ2-7|-
TGTGCCAGCAGTTTCCGACGGGAGGGCGACTACGAGCAGTACTTC
CASSFRREGDYEQYF
>-|TRBV18|TRBJ2-7|few
TGTGCCAGCTCACTAAGGGACCGCGTCGAGCAGTACTTC
CASSLRDRVEQYF
>TRBD1|TRBV27|TRBJ2-5|-
TGTGCCAGCAGTTTAGACAGGGCCAAGACGGCCCAGTACTTC
CASSLDRAKTAQYF
>TRBD2|TRBV4-3|TRBJ2-7|-
TGCGCCAGCAGCCACCGACTAGCGGGTTCCTACGAGCAGTACTTC
CASSHRLAGSYEQYF
>-|TRBV5-1|TRBJ2-5|-
TGCGCCAGCAGCTTGGGAGGAGTACAAGAGACCCAGTACTTC
CASSLGGVQETQYF
>-|TRBV4-1|TRBJ2-3|once
TGCGCCAGCAGCCAAGATTCTGGATTCAGCACAGATACGCAGTATTTT
CASSQDSGFSTDTQYF
>-|TRBV6-6|TRBJ2-1|-
TGTGCCAGCAAGAAATCGGGAGACTACAATGAGCAGTTCTTC
CASKKSGDYNEQFF
>-|TRBV2|TRBJ1-2|-
TGTGCCAGCAGTGGGTTCAGGGGCTATGGCTACACCTTC
CASSGFRGYGYTF
>TRBD2|TRBV5-1|TRBJ2-3|-
TGCGCCAGCAGCCTTACTAGCGCCCCCACAGATACGCAGTATTTT
CASSLTSAPTDTQYF
>-|TRBV2|TRBJ2-2|-
TGTGCCAGCAGCGTAGAAGACACCACCGGGGAGCTGTTTTTT
CASSVEDTTGELFF
>-|TRBV9|TRBJ1-5|-
TGTGCCAGCAGCGTAGAAGGAGGGCCCCAGCATTTT
CASSVEGGPQHF
>-|TRBV27|TRBJ2-1|-
TGTGCCAGCAGTTTATACAGCTCCTACAATGAGCAGTTCTTC
CASSLYSSYNEQFF
>-|TRBV28|TRBJ1-2|-
TGTGCCAGCAGTTTAGTTAGGGGAGGTGGCTATGGCTACACCTTC
CASSLVRGGGYGYTF
>-|TRBV5-5|TRBJ1-1|-
TGTGCCAGCAGCCCGTCGGCAGCGGACCTTGAAGCTTTCTTT
CASSPSAADLEAFF
>TRBD1|TRBV18|TRBJ1-2|-
TGTGCCAGCTCACGGGGACAGGGGGCTTCTAACTATGGCTACACCTTC
CASSRGQGASNYGYTF
>-|TRBV27|TRBJ2-5|-
TGTGCCAGCAGTTTAGGAAGGGGGAGAGAAAGTGGGCGAGAGACCCAGTACTTC
CASSLGRGRESGRETQYF
>-|TRBV7-3|TRBJ2-2|few
TGTGCCAGCAGCTTAATAGTCACCACCGGGGAGCTGTTTTTT
CASSLIVTTGELFF
>-|TRBV28|TRBJ2-4|-
TGTGCCAGCAGTTTATTCCTAGCCAAAAACATTCAGTACTTC
CASSLFLAKNIQYF
>TRBD2|TRBV5-1|TRBJ2-7|few
TGCGCCAGCAGGGGAGCGGGAGGCGGCTACGAGCAGTACTTC
CASRGAGGGYEQYF
>TRBD1|TRBV6-1|TRBJ1-2|-
TGTGCCAGCAGTGGGACAGGGGCAAACTATGGCTACACCTTC
CASSGTGANYGYTF
>-|TRBV10-1|TRBJ1-4|-
TGCGCCAGCAGTGAGTCGAGCAGGAATGAAAAACTGTTTTTT
CASSESSRNEKLFF
>TRBD1|TRBV18|TRBJ2-7|-
TGTGCCAGCTCACCAGGACAGGACTACGAGCAGTACTTC
CASSPGQDYEQYF
>TRBD1|TRBV29-1|TRBJ1-2|-
TGCAGCGTTGACCCCGGACAGGGGTCTCGCTATGGCTACACCTTC
CSVDPGQGSRYGYTF
>-|TRBV27|TRBJ1-3|many
TGTGCCAGCAAAATGGGTGGCACCATATATTTT
CASKMGGTIYF
>TRBD2|TRBV11-2|TRBJ2-3|-
TGTGCCAGCAGCTTAAGGACTAGCGGGAGGACAGATACGCAGTATTTT
CASSLRTSGRTDTQYF
>-|TRBV6-6|TRBJ1-2|-
TGTGCCAGCAGTTACATCCCGGCTAACTATGGCTACACCTTC
CASSYIPANYGYTF
>-|TRBV28|TRBJ2-7|-
TGTGCCAGCACTAACCGGGTCGTTGAGAACGAGCAGTACTTC
CASTNRVVENEQYF
>TRBD1|TRBV19|TRBJ1-2|-
TGTGCCAGTAGTTGGCAGGACAGGGATGGCTACACCTTC
CASSWQDRDGYTF
>-|TRBV5-1|TRBJ2-7|-
TGCGCCAGCAACCGAGACGGCGCCTACGAGCAGTACTTC
CASNRDGAYEQYF
>-|TRBV11-2|TRBJ2-5|-
TGTGCCAGCAGCTCAGGACAGCAAGAGACCCAGTACTTC
CASSSGQQETQYF
>-|TRBV4-2|TRBJ1-4|-
TGTGCCAGCAGCCAAGATCGCGAAAAACTGTTTTTT
CASSQDREKLFF
>TRBD1|TRBV9|TRBJ2-3|-
TGTGCCAGCACTCCGACAGGGTACACAGATACGCAGTATTTT
CASTPTGYTDTQYF
>-|TRBV19|TRBJ1-1|-
TGTGCCAGTAGAGAACCCAAGCTAAGAGAAGCTTTCTTT
CASREPKLREAFF
>TRBD1|TRBV27|TRBJ2-7|once
TGTGCCAGCAGTTTAATCGCTGGGACAGGGGATGGCCACGAGCAGTACTTC
CASSLIAGTGDGHEQYF
>-|TRBV28|TRBJ1-2|-
TGTGCCAGCAGTTTATCGGCAGGTGGCTACACCTTC
CASSLSAGGYTF
>-|TRBV7-9|TRBJ2-7|-
TGTGCCAGCAGCTTAGTCAGCGGGTCTAAAGGGCTACGCGAGCAGTACTTC
CASSLVSGSKGLREQYF
>TRBD1|TRBV29-1|TRBJ1-2|few
TGCAGCGTGACGACAGGGGGGAACTATGGCTACACCTTC
CSVTTGGNYGYTF